This TCR beta chain comes out of a study of T cell changes during pregnancy in multiple sclerosis. Some clones are missing from TCRdb's copy, which holds only in-frame ones; the method was immunoSEQ multiplex PCR. The data show about 59,000 clones, about 94% seen once. V lost 3 bases and J lost 4; bases outside the gene matches: 6. Germline CDR1 is GTSNPN and CDR2 is SVGIG (reference sequence). The length of the CDR3 is 14 residues. This chain connects TRBV30 to TRBJ2-3; 8 bases fit TRBD2. The receptor's source is a female donor with multiple sclerosis, enrolled in a pregnancy study. The sample in question was CD8+ T cells from peripheral blood mononuclear cells, obtained in the third trimester of pregnancy. The CDR3 is CAWSRTSNADTQYF. CDR3 DNA sequence: TGTGCCTGGAGCCGGACTAGCAATGCAGATACGCAGTATTTT.